The 5 T cell receptor beta chains reported below all come from one sample, sequenced in a study of radiotherapy plus CTLA-4 blockade in lung cancer. This table comes from immunoSEQ multiplex PCR, and its TCRdb copy is limited to in-frame clones, with some not included. Here the sample spans 40,000 to 55,000 clones, 80% to 90% being singletons. Sequenced here: peripheral blood, sampled from a patient treated with radiotherapy plus ipilimumab. These receptors were taken from a human donor with non-small cell lung cancer that progressed on radiotherapy plus ipilimumab. Some clones in this sample may be carry-over from other donors' samples.

The sample holds a few counts of this clone. The chain recombines TRBV2 with TRBJ2-7; tentatively, D is TRBD2 (7 bases). Trimming shortened V by 8 bases and J by 2 bases, and 16 bases separated the two germline ends. The CDR3 runs 14 residues. Germline V gene data show CDR1 as SNHLY and CDR2 as FYNNEI. The DNA for the CDR3 is TGTGCCAGCTTAAGGGGGGGCTTTCCCTACGAGCAGTACTTC. Its protein is CASLRGGFPYEQYF.

This rearrangement joins TRBV6-5 to TRBJ1-2; 7 nucleotides match TRBD1. Germline V gene sequence: CDR1 MNHEY, CDR2 SVGAGI. The CDR3 consists of 12 residues. With 6 bases clipped from V and 4 bases from J, the junction kept 2 bases outside the gene matches. The CDR3 reads CASRGTVYGYTF. In nucleotides, the CDR3 is TGTGCCAGCAGGGGGACAGTCTATGGCTACACCTTC.

The chain recombines TRBV19 with TRBJ1-6; the D gene is possibly TRBD1 (6 bases). The germline V gene encodes CDR1 LNHDA and CDR2 SQIVND (reference sequence). V was shortened by 7 bases and J by 9 bases, with 16 bases between the two germline ends. CDR3 length: 14 residues. The CDR3 nucleotides read TGTGCCAGTAAGAAGTCCAGGGGAGTTTCACCCCTCCACTTT. It yields the protein CASKKSRGVSPLHF.

The chain couples TRBV15 to TRBJ2-5; 10 nucleotides match TRBD1. Germline trimming cut 6 bases from V and 7 bases from J; bases unmatched to any gene: 5. In germline, CDR1 is LNHNV, CDR2 YYDKDF (reference sequence). The CDR3 is 13 amino acids. The CDR3 region has the DNA TGTGCCACCAGATCCGGGACAGGGGCGACCCAGTACTTC. This codes for CATRSGTGATQYF.

The chain combines TRBV12-5 with TRBJ2-2; TRBD1 matches 9 bases. J lost 4 bases, V lost 7 bases, and 7 bases had no gene match. Looked up from germline, CDR1 is LGHNT and CDR2 is FRNRAP. The CDR3 runs 15 residues. CDR3: CASDTGQGPTGELFF. As DNA, the CDR3 is TGTGCTAGTGACACGGGACAGGGTCCCACCGGGGAGCTGTTTTTT.